A selection of T cell receptor beta chains follows, all from one sample in a study of human T cells and chemical hapten exposure. TCRdb re-called the RACE reads with MiXCR, one entry per CDR3 protein. This table holds 330,000 or so distinct CDR3 sequences, about 6.9% found once. The material was whole blood, obtained in connection with sensitization to the hapten diphenylcyclopropenone (DPC). These receptor sequences come from a woman younger than 35 with alopecia areata. Some clones in this sample may be carry-over from other donors' samples. The conserved cysteine and the conserved F or W are not part of the CDR3 here.

j_call	cdr3_length	v_call	cdr3_aa
TRBJ1-2	10	TRBV2	ASSLSTDGYT
TRBJ1-3	11	TRBV10-3	AHSREEPGQIY
TRBJ1-1	14	TRBV28	ASSLSDGRMNTEAF
TRBJ1-4	13	TRBV12-3/TRBV12-4	ASRTHTGVGGQLF
TRBJ2-3	11	TRBV10-3	AISAGTTDTQY
TRBJ1-3	13	TRBV6-5	ASSYSEDSGNTIY
TRBJ2-3	10	TRBV6-1	ASSEEADTQY
TRBJ1-1	12	TRBV28	ASSWAGALSEAF
TRBJ2-3	11	TRBV7-9	ATRLGSTDTQY
TRBJ2-1	15	TRBV13	ASSLEGLGGVYNEQF
TRBJ2-1	15	TRBV27	ASSSMGLAGARDEQF
TRBJ2-5	12	TRBV14	ASSLRTGRETQY
TRBJ1-2	11	TRBV12-3/TRBV12-4	ASSLSATRGYT
TRBJ1-5	10	TRBV20-1	SDSDSNQPQH
TRBJ1-2	9	TRBV6-5	ASSGEVGYT
TRBJ2-1	13	TRBV29-1	SVPVDRGFYNEQF
TRBJ1-1	16	TRBV12-3/TRBV12-4	ASSPGANLAVAFGGAF
TRBJ1-5	10	TRBV7-9	ASSASNQPQH
TRBJ1-2	13	TRBV14	ASSPFWGAQDGYT
TRBJ1-1	13	TRBV7-8	ASISFPKPNTEAF
TRBJ1-1	11	TRBV28	ASRAALYAEAF
TRBJ2-4	12	TRBV6-5	ASSSGGYKNIQY
TRBJ1-1	13	TRBV19	ASLPQGAMNTEAF
TRBJ2-3	11	TRBV6-1	ASSEEPFDTQY
TRBJ2-1	12	TRBV4-2	ASSQDLAGGPEF
TRBJ1-4	12	TRBV6-5	ASRRDRGVEKLF
TRBJ2-1	13	TRBV7-2	ASSLRDRGRDEQF
TRBJ2-5	10	TRBV29-1	SVHGTEETQY
TRBJ1-1	12	TRBV5-4	ASSLDGILTEAF
TRBJ2-7	11	TRBV4-3	ASSQDFQYEQY
TRBJ2-1	11	TRBV18	ASSPRRDNEQF
TRBJ2-3	15	TRBV18	ASSPPNANPSTDTQY
TRBJ1-5	13	TRBV12-3/TRBV12-4	ASKLGGAGNQPQH
TRBJ1-6	17	TRBV6-5	ASSYSNPLRGQGGSPLH
TRBJ1-5	12	TRBV20-1	SAVGSGRNQPQH
TRBJ2-3	15	TRBV4-2	ASSQEGLAGVTDTQY
TRBJ1-2	14	TRBV5-1	ASSLASPGTAYGYT
TRBJ1-2	14	TRBV18	ASSPGSAGDDYGYT
TRBJ1-1	11	TRBV13	ASSAGPDREAF
TRBJ2-5	15	TRBV9	ASSAYTSGLYQETQY
TRBJ2-1	13	TRBV12-3/TRBV12-4	ASSLASGYYNEQI
TRBJ2-5	13	TRBV12-3/TRBV12-4	ASSLIRQPQETQY
TRBJ1-3	10	TRBV29-1	SVQGTGNTIY
TRBJ2-7	10	TRBV7-9	ASSSRQRWQY
TRBJ2-2	11	TRBV12-3/TRBV12-4	ASSHQGSGELF
TRBJ1-4	12	TRBV7-2	ASSSPTGGEKLF
TRBJ2-7	9	TRBV12-3/TRBV12-4	ATRGEAEQY
TRBJ2-3	12	TRBV6-2/TRBV6-3	ASKGAGGSDTQY
TRBJ2-5	14	TRBV29-1	SVDGPGGGLQETQY
TRBJ2-1	14	TRBV10-3	AISATSQGGDNEQF
TRBJ1-1	13	TRBV6-2/TRBV6-3	ASSPPWTGGSKAF
TRBJ1-6	15	TRBV7-2	ASSPMDRSSYNSPLH
TRBJ2-4	14	TRBV27	ASSSIGTGRGNIQY
TRBJ2-1	11	TRBV20-1	SAPRGDYNEQF